This T cell receptor beta chain originates from a study of Tregs in tolerant kidney transplant recipients. A word on this clone: Its antigen is undetermined.

Germline V gene sequence: CDR1 GTSNPN, CDR2 SVGIG (reference sequence). Trimming left V 3 bases short and J 0 bases short, with 9 bases between. CDR3 length: 15 amino acids. Assay used: immunoSEQ multiplex PCR; TCRdb lists only in-frame clones, some missing. The sample yields about 83,000 clones, nearly 98% seen once. General study points: Tregs expanded with activated donor B cells seemed most donor-specific.

This TCR was sampled from a human donor who received a combined kidney and bone marrow transplant. The chain has TRBV30 and TRBJ2-6, with D unclear. Sequencing was performed on CD4+ T cells from blood, taken before the transplant. CDR3 in amino acids: CAWSAVHSGANVLTF. Written as DNA, the CDR3 is TGTGCCTGGAGCGCGGTGCACTCTGGGGCCAACGTCCTGACTTTC.